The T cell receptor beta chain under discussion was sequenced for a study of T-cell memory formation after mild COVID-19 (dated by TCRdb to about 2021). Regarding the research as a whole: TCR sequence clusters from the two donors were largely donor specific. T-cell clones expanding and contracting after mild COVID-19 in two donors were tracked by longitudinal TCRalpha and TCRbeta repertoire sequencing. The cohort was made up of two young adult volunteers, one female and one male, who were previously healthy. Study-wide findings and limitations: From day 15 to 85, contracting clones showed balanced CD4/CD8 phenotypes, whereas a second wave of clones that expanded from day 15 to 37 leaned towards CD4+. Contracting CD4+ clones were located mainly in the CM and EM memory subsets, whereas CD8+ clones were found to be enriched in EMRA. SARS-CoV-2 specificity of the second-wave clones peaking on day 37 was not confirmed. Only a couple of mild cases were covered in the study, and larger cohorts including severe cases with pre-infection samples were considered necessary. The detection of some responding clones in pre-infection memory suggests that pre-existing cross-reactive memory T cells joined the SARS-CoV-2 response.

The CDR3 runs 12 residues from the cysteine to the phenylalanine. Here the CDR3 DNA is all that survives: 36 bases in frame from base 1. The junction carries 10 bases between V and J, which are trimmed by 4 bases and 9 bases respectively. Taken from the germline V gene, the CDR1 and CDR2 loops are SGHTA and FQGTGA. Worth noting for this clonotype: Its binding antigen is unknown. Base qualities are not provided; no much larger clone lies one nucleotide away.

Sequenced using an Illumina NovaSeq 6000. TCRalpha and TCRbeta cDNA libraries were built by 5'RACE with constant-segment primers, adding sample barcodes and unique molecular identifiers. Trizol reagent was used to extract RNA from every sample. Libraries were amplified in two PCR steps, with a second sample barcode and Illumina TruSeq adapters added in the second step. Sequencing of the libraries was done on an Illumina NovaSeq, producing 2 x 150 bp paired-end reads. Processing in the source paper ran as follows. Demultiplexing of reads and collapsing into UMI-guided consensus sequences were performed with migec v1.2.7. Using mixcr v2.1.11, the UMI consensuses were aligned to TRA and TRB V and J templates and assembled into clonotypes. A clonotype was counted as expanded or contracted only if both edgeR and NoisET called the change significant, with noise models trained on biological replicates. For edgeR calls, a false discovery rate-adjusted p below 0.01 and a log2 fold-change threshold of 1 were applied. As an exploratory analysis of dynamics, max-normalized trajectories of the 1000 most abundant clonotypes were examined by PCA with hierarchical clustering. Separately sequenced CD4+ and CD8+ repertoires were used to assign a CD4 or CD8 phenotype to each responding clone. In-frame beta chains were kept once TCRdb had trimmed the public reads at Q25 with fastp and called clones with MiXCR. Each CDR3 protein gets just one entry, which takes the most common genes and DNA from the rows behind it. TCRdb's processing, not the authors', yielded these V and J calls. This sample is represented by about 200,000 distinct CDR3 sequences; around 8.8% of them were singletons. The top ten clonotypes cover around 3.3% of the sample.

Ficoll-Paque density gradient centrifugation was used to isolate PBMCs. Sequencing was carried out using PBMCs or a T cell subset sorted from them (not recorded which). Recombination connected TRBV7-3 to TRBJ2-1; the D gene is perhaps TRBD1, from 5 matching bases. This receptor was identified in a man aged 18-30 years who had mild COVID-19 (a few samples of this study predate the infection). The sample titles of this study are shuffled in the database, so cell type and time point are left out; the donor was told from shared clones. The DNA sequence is TGTGCCAGCAGCTATCGACAGCCTGAGCAGTTCTTC. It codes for CASSYRQPEQFF.